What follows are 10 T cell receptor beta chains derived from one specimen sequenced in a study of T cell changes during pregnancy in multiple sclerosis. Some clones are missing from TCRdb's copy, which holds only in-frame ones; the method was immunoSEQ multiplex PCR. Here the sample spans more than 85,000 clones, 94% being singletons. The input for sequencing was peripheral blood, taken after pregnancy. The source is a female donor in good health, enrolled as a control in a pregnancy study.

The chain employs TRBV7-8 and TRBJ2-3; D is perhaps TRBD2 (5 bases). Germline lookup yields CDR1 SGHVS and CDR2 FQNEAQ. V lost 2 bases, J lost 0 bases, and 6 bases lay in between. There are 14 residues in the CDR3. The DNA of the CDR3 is TGTGCCAGCAGCTTATCGGGGAGCACAGATACGCAGTATTTT. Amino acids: CASSLSGSTDTQYF.

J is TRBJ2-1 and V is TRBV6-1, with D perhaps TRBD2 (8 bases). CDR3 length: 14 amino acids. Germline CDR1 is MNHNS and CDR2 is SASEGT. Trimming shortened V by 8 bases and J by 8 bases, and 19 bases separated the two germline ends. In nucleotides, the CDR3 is TGTGCCAGCCGGGAGGGGGCATTTAGTCATGAGCAGTTCTTC. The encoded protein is CASREGAFSHEQFF.

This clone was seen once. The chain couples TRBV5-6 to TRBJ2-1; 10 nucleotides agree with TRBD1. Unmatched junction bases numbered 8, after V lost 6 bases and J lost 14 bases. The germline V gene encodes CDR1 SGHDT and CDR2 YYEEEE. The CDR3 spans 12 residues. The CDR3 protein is CASTLAGQGKFF. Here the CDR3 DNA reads TGTGCCAGCACCCTCGCGGGACAGGGGAAGTTCTTC.

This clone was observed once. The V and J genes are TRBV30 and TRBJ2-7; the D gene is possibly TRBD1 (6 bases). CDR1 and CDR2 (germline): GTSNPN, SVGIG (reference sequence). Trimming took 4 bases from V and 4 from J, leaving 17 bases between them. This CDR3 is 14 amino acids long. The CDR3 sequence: CAWKPGDKMYEQYF. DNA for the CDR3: TGTGCCTGGAAGCCCGGGGACAAAATGTACGAGCAGTACTTC.

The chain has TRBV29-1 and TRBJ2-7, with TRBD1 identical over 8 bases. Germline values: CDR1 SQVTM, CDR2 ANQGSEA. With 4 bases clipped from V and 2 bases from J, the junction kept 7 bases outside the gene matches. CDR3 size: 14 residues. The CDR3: CSVVGGDRTYEQYF. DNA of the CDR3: TGCAGCGTTGTAGGAGGGGACAGGACCTACGAGCAGTACTTC.

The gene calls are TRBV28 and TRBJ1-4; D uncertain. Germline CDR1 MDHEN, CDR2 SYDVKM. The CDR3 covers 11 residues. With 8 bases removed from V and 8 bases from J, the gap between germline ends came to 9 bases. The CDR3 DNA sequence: TGTGCCAGCGGGCCGACAGAAAAACTGTTTTTT. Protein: CASGPTEKLFF.

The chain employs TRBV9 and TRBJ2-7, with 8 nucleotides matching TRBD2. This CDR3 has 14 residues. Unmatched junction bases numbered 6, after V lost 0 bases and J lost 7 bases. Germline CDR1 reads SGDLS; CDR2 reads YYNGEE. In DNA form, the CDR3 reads TGTGCCAGCAGCGTAGGAGCGGGGGCGGAAGAGCAGTACTTC. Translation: CASSVGAGAEEQYF.

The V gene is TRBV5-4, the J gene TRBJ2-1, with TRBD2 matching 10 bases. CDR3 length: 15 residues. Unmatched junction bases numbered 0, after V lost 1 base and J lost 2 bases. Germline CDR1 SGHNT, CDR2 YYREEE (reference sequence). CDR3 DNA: TGTGCCAGCAGCTTGACTAGCGGGACCTACAATGAGCAGTTCTTC. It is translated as CASSLTSGTYNEQFF.

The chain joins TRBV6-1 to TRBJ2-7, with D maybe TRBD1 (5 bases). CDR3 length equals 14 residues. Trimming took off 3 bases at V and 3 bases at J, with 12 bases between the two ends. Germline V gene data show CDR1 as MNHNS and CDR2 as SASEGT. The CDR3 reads CASSEAWTNYEQYF. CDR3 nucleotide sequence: TGTGCCAGCAGTGAGGCCTGGACAAACTACGAGCAGTACTTC.

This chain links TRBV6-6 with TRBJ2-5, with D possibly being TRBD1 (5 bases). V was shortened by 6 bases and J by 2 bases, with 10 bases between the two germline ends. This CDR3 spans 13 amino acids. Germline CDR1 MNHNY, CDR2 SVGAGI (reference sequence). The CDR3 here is CASRPRTQETQYF. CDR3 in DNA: TGTGCCAGCAGACCCCGGACACAAGAGACCCAGTACTTC.